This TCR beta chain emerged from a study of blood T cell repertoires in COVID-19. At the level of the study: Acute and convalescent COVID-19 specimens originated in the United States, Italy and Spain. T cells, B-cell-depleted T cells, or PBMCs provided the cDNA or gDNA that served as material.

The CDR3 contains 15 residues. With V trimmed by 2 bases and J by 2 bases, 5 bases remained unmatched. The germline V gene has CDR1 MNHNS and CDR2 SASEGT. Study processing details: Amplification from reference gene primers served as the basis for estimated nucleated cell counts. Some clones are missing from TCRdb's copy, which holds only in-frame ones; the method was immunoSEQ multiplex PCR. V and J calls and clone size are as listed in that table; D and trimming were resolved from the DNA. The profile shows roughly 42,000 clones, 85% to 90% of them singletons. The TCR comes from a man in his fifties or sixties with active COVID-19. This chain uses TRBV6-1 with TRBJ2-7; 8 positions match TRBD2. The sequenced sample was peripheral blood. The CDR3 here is CASSENQAGAYEQYF. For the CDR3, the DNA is TGTGCCAGCAGTGAAAATCAAGCGGGGGCCTACGAGCAGTACTTC.